This TCR beta chain was recovered during a study of T-cell memory formation after mild COVID-19. Study-level information: The study found TCR clusters largely donor specific.

Deletions cut 0 bases from V and 2 bases from J, with 18 bases between. Germline loops: CDR1 LGHNA, CDR2 YSLEER. The CDR3 length is 18 residues. Sample barcodes and UMIs were carried by the TCR alpha and TCR beta cDNA libraries that 5'RACE generated with constant-segment primers. TCRdb used MiXCR to reprocess the 5' RACE reads, holding one entry per CDR3 protein. The data show about 620,000 distinct CDR3 sequences, roughly 17% seen once. Study-wide results and caveats: Contracting CD4+ clones were located mainly in CM and EM, and CD8+ clones in EMRA. Prior to infection, memory already included some responding clones, suggesting cross-reactive memory joined.

This clonotype has just a few counts. Its matching antigen is unknown. This chain joins TRBV4-3 and TRBJ2-3; D gene uncertain. Source material: PBMCs or a T cell subset sorted from them (not recorded which). The receptor was derived from an adult woman who had mild COVID-19 (a few samples of this study predate the infection). Cell type and time point are not known. Here the CDR3 DNA reads TGCGCCAGCAGCCAAGACCACCTCCGGGTAGCAGTCACAGATACGCAGTATTTT. Translated, it gives CASSQDHLRVAVTDTQYF.